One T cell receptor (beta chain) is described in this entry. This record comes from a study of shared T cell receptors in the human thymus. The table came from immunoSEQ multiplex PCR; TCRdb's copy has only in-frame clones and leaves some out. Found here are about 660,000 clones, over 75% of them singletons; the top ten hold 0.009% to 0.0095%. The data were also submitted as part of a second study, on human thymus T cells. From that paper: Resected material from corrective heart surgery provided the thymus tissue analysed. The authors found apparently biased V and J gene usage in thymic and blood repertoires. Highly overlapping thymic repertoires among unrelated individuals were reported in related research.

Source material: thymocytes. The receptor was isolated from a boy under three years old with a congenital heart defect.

Here the CDR3 reads CASSLATSGRNIQYF. The CDR3 nucleotides are TGCGCCAGCAGCTTGGCCACTAGCGGGCGGAACATTCAGTACTTC. V is TRBV5-1 and J is TRBJ2-4, with 9 bases aligning to TRBD2. Germline assignment: CDR1 SGHRS and CDR2 YFSETQ. The CDR3 sequence is 15 residues long. The ends lost 0 bases at V and 7 bases at J; junction bases unmatched: 5.